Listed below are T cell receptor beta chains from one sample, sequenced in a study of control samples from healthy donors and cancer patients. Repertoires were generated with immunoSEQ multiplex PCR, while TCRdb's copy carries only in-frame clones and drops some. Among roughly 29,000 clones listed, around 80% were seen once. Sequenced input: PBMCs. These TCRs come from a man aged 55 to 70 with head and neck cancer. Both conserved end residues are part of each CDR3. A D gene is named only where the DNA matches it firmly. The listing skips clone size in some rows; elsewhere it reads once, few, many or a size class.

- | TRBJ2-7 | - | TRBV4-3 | TGCGCCAGCAGCCAAGATTGGACTGCATACTACGAGCAGTACTTC | CASSQDWTAYYEQYF
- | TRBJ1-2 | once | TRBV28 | TGTGCCAGCAGTTTGGGTCTGAACTATGGCTACACCTTC | CASSLGLNYGYTF
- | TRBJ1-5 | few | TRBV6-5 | TGTGCCAGCGGACCTGATAGCAATCAGCCCCAGCATTTT | CASGPDSNQPQHF
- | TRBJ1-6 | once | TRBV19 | TGTGCCAGTAGCGAACCGGGACCTTGGAGTTCACCCCTCCACTTT | CASSEPGPWSSPLHF
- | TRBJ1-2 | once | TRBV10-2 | TGCGCCAGCAGTGAGAGGCAGGGAGGCTACGGCTACACCTTC | CASSERQGGYGYTF
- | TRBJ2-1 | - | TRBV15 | TGTGCCACCAGCAGACCCCCCAATGAGCAGTTCTTC | CATSRPPNEQFF
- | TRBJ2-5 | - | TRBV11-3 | TGTGCCAGCAGCTTAGGACAGAGAGAGACCCAGTACTTC | CASSLGQRETQYF
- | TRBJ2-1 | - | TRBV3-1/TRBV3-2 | TGTGCCAGCAGCCAGGGGGGGGCGAGGGATGAGCAGTTCTTC | CASSQGGARDEQFF
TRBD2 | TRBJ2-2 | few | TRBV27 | TGTGCCAGCAGTCCCTCGAGAATAGCGGGACCGAACACCGGGGAGCTGTTTTTT | CASSPSRIAGPNTGELFF
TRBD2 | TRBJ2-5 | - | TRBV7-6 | TGTGCCAGCAGCACGTATAGCGGGAGCATTGGGGAGACCCAGTACTTC | CASSTYSGSIGETQYF
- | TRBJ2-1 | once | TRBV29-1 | TGCAGCGTTTCGATGGGTACGGGCAATGAGCAGTTCTTC | CSVSMGTGNEQFF
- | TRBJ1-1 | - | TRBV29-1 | TGCAGCGGGAAAGGGCCTAACACTGAAGCTTTCTTT | CSGKGPNTEAFF
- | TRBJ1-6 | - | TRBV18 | TGTGCCAGCTCACCGGTGGGGTCCTATAATTCACCCCTCCACTTT | CASSPVGSYNSPLHF
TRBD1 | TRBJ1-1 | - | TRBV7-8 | TGTGCCAGCAGCCTAAGGGGGACAGGTGTGGTCGTCACTGAAGCTTTCTTT | CASSLRGTGVVVTEAFF
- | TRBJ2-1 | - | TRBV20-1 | TGCAGAATCTCGGGCAACAATGAGCAGTTCTTC | CRISGNNEQFF
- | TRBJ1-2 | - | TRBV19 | TGTGCCAGTAGTAAACGACAGCTTAACTATGGCTACACCTTC | CASSKRQLNYGYTF
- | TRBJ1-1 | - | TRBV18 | TGTGCCAGCTCACCACCGGGGGCTGGGGCCGGCACTGAAGCTTTCTTT | CASSPPGAGAGTEAFF
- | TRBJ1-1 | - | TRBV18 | TGTGCCAGCTCACCACAGCAGGGTGCCGAGAACACTGAAGCTTTCTTT | CASSPQQGAENTEAFF
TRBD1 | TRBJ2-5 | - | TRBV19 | TGTGCCAGTAGTGCCGGACAGGGGCGGCAAGAGACCCAGTACTTC | CASSAGQGRQETQYF
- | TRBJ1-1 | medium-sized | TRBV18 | TGTGCCAGCTCACGCCCGCAGGGGCCAGCTTTCTTT | CASSRPQGPAFF
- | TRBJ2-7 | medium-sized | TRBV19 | TGTGCCAGTAGTATTGGGACTGGTCTCTACGAGCAGTACTTC | CASSIGTGLYEQYF
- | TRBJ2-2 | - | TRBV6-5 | TGTGCCAGCAGCTCCACCACCGGGGAGCTGTTTTTT | CASSSTTGELFF
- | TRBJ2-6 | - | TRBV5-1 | TGCGCCAGCAGCTCAGGGGCTGGGGCCAACGTCCTGACTTTC | CASSSGAGANVLTF
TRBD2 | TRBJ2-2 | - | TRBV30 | TGTGCCTGGAGTAGGACTAGCGGCGCAGGGGAGCTGTTTTTT | CAWSRTSGAGELFF
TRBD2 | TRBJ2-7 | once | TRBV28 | TGTGCCAGCAGTTTACAGACTAGCGGGAGGTACGAGCAGTACTTC | CASSLQTSGRYEQYF
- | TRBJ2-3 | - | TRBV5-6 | TGTGCCAGCAGCTTCCAGGATACGCAGTATTTT | CASSFQDTQYF
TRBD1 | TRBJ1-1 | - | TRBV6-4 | TGTGCCAGCAGCGCGACAGGGTTGAACACTGAAGCTTTCTTT | CASSATGLNTEAFF
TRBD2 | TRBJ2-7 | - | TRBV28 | TGTGCCAGCAAGACACTAGCGGGGTCCTACGAGCAGTACTTC | CASKTLAGSYEQYF
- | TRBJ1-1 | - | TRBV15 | TGTGCCACCAGCAGAGTCGGATGGGGCAGGGAGATGACTGAAGCTTTCTTT | CATSRVGWGREMTEAFF
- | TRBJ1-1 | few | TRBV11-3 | TGTGCCAGCAGCTTATGGCTGAACACTGAAGCTTTCTTT | CASSLWLNTEAFF
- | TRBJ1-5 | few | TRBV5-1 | TGCGCCAGCAGCTTGGTGGGGGGGCTTCAGCCCCAGCATTTT | CASSLVGGLQPQHF
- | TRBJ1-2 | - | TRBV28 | TGTGCCAGCAGTCGAACCAGAGGCTATGGCTACACCTTC | CASSRTRGYGYTF
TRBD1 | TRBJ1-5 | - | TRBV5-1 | TGCGCCAGCAGCTTGGCGACAGGGAGCAATCAGCCCCAGCATTTT | CASSLATGSNQPQHF
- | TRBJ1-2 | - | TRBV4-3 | TGCGCCAGCAGCCAAGATTCCCCTGGGGGACTCTATGGCTACACCTTC | CASSQDSPGGLYGYTF
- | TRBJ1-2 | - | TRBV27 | TGTGCCAGCAGTTTATCAGGGGCCCTCTATGGCTACACCTTC | CASSLSGALYGYTF
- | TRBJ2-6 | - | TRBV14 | TGTGCCAGCAGCCAAGGGGGCTTTTCTGGGGCCAACGTCCTGACTTTC | CASSQGGFSGANVLTF
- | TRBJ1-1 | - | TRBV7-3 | TGTGCCAGCAGCCCGACCCCCTCCGAAACTGAAGCTTTCTTT | CASSPTPSETEAFF
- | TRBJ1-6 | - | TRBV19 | TGTGCCAGTAAAAAGACCGGGACGGATTATAATTCACCCCTCCACTTT | CASKKTGTDYNSPLHF
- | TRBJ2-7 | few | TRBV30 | TGTGCCTGGAGTTCGTGGAGTGGATTTGCCTACGAGCAGTACTTC | CAWSSWSGFAYEQYF
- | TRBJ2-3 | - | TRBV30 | TGTGCCTGGAGTCTGCAGGGGAGAGATACGCAGTATTTT | CAWSLQGRDTQYF
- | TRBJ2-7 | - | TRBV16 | TGTGCCAGCAGCCAGTTACGGGGCGAAGAGCAGTACTTC | CASSQLRGEEQYF
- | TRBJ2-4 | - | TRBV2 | TGTGCCAGCAGTGTTGGTCCAGGGGCGGACATTCAGTACTTC | CASSVGPGADIQYF
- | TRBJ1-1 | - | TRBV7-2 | TGTGCCAGCAGCTCACAGGGTTGGTCCACTGAAGCTTTCTTT | CASSSQGWSTEAFF
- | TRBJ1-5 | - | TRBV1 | TGCACCAGCATAAAAGAGGGTTTTGGAAGCAATCAGCCCCAGCATTTT | CTSIKEGFGSNQPQHF
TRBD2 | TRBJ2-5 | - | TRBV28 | TGTGCCAGCAGCCTACTAGCGGGAGCGAGGAAAGAGACCCAGTACTTC | CASSLLAGARKETQYF
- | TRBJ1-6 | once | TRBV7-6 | TGTGCCAGCAGCTTAGCGGACGGGGGAATGAATTCACCCCTCCACTTT | CASSLADGGMNSPLHF
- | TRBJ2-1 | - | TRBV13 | TGTGCCAGCAGCCTGGCGGGAAGGTCAAGGAAGAATGAGCAGTTCTTC | CASSLAGRSRKNEQFF
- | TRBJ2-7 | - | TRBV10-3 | TGTGCCATCAGTTCCCCCGGCCCAAAGAGCTCCTACGAGCAGTACTTC | CAISSPGPKSSYEQYF
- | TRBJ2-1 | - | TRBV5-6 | TGTGCCAGCAGCTTGGAGTGGCGGGACTCCTACAATGAGCAGTTCTTC | CASSLEWRDSYNEQFF
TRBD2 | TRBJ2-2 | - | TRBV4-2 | TGTGCCAGCAGCCATTCCGGACTAGCGGGAAACGGGGAGCTGTTTTTT | CASSHSGLAGNGELFF
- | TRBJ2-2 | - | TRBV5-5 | TGTGCCAGCAGCTTGACTTTTAGGACCCTGAACACCGGGGAGCTGTTTTTT | CASSLTFRTLNTGELFF
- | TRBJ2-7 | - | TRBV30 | TGTGCCGGAGTCTTGGCAGGGACGTCCAGGCAGTACTTC | CAGVLAGTSRQYF
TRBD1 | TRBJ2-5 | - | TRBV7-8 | TGTGCCAGCAGCAACAGGGGCTCTAGAGAGACCCAGTACTTC | CASSNRGSRETQYF
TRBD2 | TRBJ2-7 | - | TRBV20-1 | TGCGCACTAGCGGGGCCGTACGAGCAGTACTTC | CALAGPYEQYF
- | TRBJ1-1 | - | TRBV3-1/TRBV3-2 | TGTGCCAGCAGCCCCGGGGCGAACACTGAAGCTTTCTTT | CASSPGANTEAFF
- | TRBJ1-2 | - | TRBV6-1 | TGTGCCAGCAGTGAAGGCAGGGGACCCGGATTGTATGGCTACACCTTC | CASSEGRGPGLYGYTF
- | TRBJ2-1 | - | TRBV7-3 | TGTGCCAGCAGCCCGATGACCCTAGCTGCCGGTGAGCAGTTCTTC | CASSPMTLAAGEQFF
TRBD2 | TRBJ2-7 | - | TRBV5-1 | TGCGCCAGCAGCTTGCAGGTTAGCGGGAGTTACGAGCAGTACTTC | CASSLQVSGSYEQYF
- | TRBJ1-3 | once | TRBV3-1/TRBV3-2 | TGTGCCAGCAGCCAAGGCGGGGGAGAGTGGGGAAACACCATATATTTT | CASSQGGGEWGNTIYF